This is a list of T cell receptor beta chains from one sample in a study of blood T cell repertoires in COVID-19. Data came from immunoSEQ multiplex PCR; TCRdb stores just in-frame clones and leaves some out. In the table there are under 200,000 clones, roughly nine tenths of which are singletons. The sample comprised peripheral blood. All receptors derive from a woman aged 65 to 85 with acute or convalescent COVID-19. Both conserved end residues are part of each CDR3. A D gene is named only where the DNA matches it firmly. Size is omitted from some rows. Given values are once, few, many or a class for expanded clones.

clone size: once
CDR3 length: 13
V gene: TRBV2
J gene: TRBJ2-5
D gene: TRBD2
CDR3 DNA: TGTGCCACATCCGGCGGGGGGGCAAAGACCCAGTACTTC
CDR3 protein: CATSGGGAKTQYF

clone size: once
CDR3 length: 15
V gene: TRBV7-9
J gene: TRBJ1-4
D gene: TRBD1
CDR3 DNA: TGTGCCAGCAGCGTTAGACAGGGGCTGGGTGAAAAACTGTTTTTT
CDR3 protein: CASSVRQGLGEKLFF

clone size: -
CDR3 length: 15
V gene: TRBV7-2
J gene: TRBJ1-6
D gene: TRBD1
CDR3 DNA: TGTGCCAGCAGCCCAGTGGACAGGGCGAATTCACCCCTCCACTTT
CDR3 protein: CASSPVDRANSPLHF

clone size: -
CDR3 length: 13
V gene: TRBV5-1
J gene: TRBJ1-2
D gene: -
CDR3 DNA: TGCGCCAGCAGCGGGACTATCCTGGGGGGCTACACCTTC
CDR3 protein: CASSGTILGGYTF

clone size: -
CDR3 length: 13
V gene: TRBV28
J gene: TRBJ1-2
D gene: -
CDR3 DNA: TGTGCCAGCAGTTTAGCCAGCGACTATGGCTACACCTTC
CDR3 protein: CASSLASDYGYTF

clone size: -
CDR3 length: 15
V gene: TRBV11-2
J gene: TRBJ1-1
D gene: -
CDR3 DNA: TGTGCCAGCAGCTTAGTAGGAAACATCGGGACTGAAGCTTTCTTT
CDR3 protein: CASSLVGNIGTEAFF

clone size: -
CDR3 length: 17
V gene: TRBV4-1
J gene: TRBJ2-5
D gene: TRBD1
CDR3 DNA: TGCGCCAGCAGCCTCTTCACTCGACAGGGGTACCAAGAGACCCAGTACTTC
CDR3 protein: CASSLFTRQGYQETQYF

clone size: -
CDR3 length: 15
V gene: TRBV7-2
J gene: TRBJ2-2
D gene: TRBD1
CDR3 DNA: TGTGCCAGCAGCTTCGGGACAGAAAACACCGGGGAGCTGTTTTTT
CDR3 protein: CASSFGTENTGELFF

clone size: -
CDR3 length: 14
V gene: TRBV2
J gene: TRBJ2-5
D gene: -
CDR3 DNA: TGTGCCAGCAGTGAAGGGATGGGCGAGGAGACCCAGTACTTC
CDR3 protein: CASSEGMGEETQYF

clone size: -
CDR3 length: 16
V gene: TRBV5-1
J gene: TRBJ2-5
D gene: TRBD2
CDR3 DNA: TGCGCCAGCAGCGTGGGACTAGCGGGGGGGCTGAAGACCCAGTACTTC
CDR3 protein: CASSVGLAGGLKTQYF

clone size: -
CDR3 length: 12
V gene: TRBV2
J gene: TRBJ1-2
D gene: -
CDR3 DNA: TGTGCCAGCAGGACAGAGGACTATGGCTACACCTTC
CDR3 protein: CASRTEDYGYTF

clone size: -
CDR3 length: 20
V gene: TRBV28
J gene: TRBJ2-5
D gene: -
CDR3 DNA: TGTGCCAGCAGTCCCTACCTAGGAGGGGCAGAGAGGGATGTACAAGAGACCCAGTACTTC
CDR3 protein: CASSPYLGGAERDVQETQYF

clone size: -
CDR3 length: 16
V gene: TRBV5-4
J gene: TRBJ2-1
D gene: -
CDR3 DNA: TGTGCCAGCAGCCCGAGGACTACCCGCGGCAACAATGAGCAGTTCTTC
CDR3 protein: CASSPRTTRGNNEQFF

clone size: -
CDR3 length: 18
V gene: TRBV5-6
J gene: TRBJ2-1
D gene: -
CDR3 DNA: TGTGCCAGCAGCTTGGGGGTGGGTGGCACTAGCTCCTACAATGAGCAGTTCTTC
CDR3 protein: CASSLGVGGTSSYNEQFF

clone size: -
CDR3 length: 15
V gene: TRBV18
J gene: TRBJ2-7
D gene: TRBD1
CDR3 DNA: TGTGCCAGCTCTACTAGGACAGGGGGTATTGACGAGCAGTACTTC
CDR3 protein: CASSTRTGGIDEQYF